This is a list of T cell receptor beta chains from one sample in a study of T-cell reconstitution after alpha-beta-depleted transplantation in children. Each CDR3 protein gets one entry after TCRdb re-called the PCR reads with MiXCR. The top ten clones hold 3.5% to 5% of a sample with about 610,000 distinct CDR3 sequences, 10% of them seen once. Sequencing used PBMCs from the stem cell graft donor, obtained from the stem cell graft. Receptors originate from a human donor who donated a stem cell graft to a child with acute myeloid leukemia. Each CDR3 is given with its conserved first and last residue. D genes are given only for firm matches. Clone size is given for some rows only: seen once, a few or many times, or a class if the clone is expanded.

V gene,clone size,D gene,J gene,CDR3 length,CDR3 DNA,CDR3 protein
TRBV9,NA,TRBD2,TRBJ2-5,16,TGTGCCAGCAGCTTCGAAGCCGGGACTAGAATTGGGACCCAGTACTTC,CASSFEAGTRIGTQYF
TRBV20-1,few,TRBD2,TRBJ2-4,17,TGCAGTGCTAGAGATAGTCGGCTAGCGGGAGCCAAAAACATTCAGTACTTC,CSARDSRLAGAKNIQYF
TRBV27,few,TRBD2,TRBJ2-7,16,TGTGCCAGCAGTTCTACTAGCGGGAGAACCTCCTACGAGCAGTACTTC,CASSSTSGRTSYEQYF
TRBV11-1,many,TRBD1,TRBJ2-7,12,TGTGCCAGCAGCGGACAGGCCTACGAGCAGTACTTC,CASSGQAYEQYF
TRBV5-1,few,NA,TRBJ2-3,14,TGCGCCAGCAGCTTGGCAACTGTGCCAGATACGCAGTATTTT,CASSLATVPDTQYF
TRBV9,many,NA,TRBJ2-1,18,TGTGCCAGCAGCGTGGGGGTGGATGGGGGTCAGAGGTACAATGAGCAGTTCTTC,CASSVGVDGGQRYNEQFF
TRBV12-3/TRBV12-4,few,NA,TRBJ1-1,14,TGTGCCAGCAGTTTTAGAGGTAAAGGGACTGAAGCTTTCTTT,CASSFRGKGTEAFF
TRBV4-2,many,NA,TRBJ2-5,13,TGTGCCAGCAGCCAAGGACAACAAGAGACCCAGTACTTC,CASSQGQQETQYF
TRBV29-1,NA,TRBD1,TRBJ2-7,15,TGCAGCGTTGAAGAGGGAGGGACAGGGGGCTACGAGCAGTACTTC,CSVEEGGTGGYEQYF
TRBV20-1,NA,NA,TRBJ2-2,16,TGCAGTGCTAGCCCCACGGTGGCCCGAAACACCGGGGAGCTGTTTTTT,CSASPTVARNTGELFF
TRBV29-1,few,TRBD1,TRBJ2-7,14,TGCAGCGTCGCTCGAGGGACAGGGGGCGGCGAGCAGTACTTC,CSVARGTGGGEQYF
TRBV27,few,TRBD1,TRBJ1-4,15,TGTGCCAGCAGCCCTAGGGGACCCAGGGGGGAAAAACTGTTTTTT,CASSPRGPRGEKLFF
TRBV5-1,few,TRBD1,TRBJ1-4,15,TGCGCCAGCAGCTTGGCCTGGCAGGGGGGTGAAAAACTGTTTTTT,CASSLAWQGGEKLFF
TRBV9,NA,NA,TRBJ2-1,14,TGTGCCAGCGGTGACCGGGGTCCTGGGCATGGGCAGTTCTTC,CASGDRGPGHGQFF
TRBV14,few,TRBD1,TRBJ2-7,15,TGTGCCAGCAGCCGTACAGGGGCCCCCTCCTACGAGCAGTACTTC,CASSRTGAPSYEQYF
TRBV20-1,NA,NA,TRBJ1-6,15,TGCAGTGCTCCTTACCCGGGCAGTAATAATTCACCCCTCCACTTT,CSAPYPGSNNSPLHF
TRBV6-2/TRBV6-3,many,NA,TRBJ2-3,17,TGTGCCAGCAGGGACCTCTCGCGGTCCTCTAGCACAGATACGCAGTATTTT,CASRDLSRSSSTDTQYF
TRBV5-1,NA,NA,TRBJ2-7,14,TGCGCCAGCAGCTCGGGTGGCGGAAACTACGAGCAGTACTTC,CASSSGGGNYEQYF
TRBV20-1,few,NA,TRBJ1-2,17,TGCAGTGGAGAAACGGGGACTACAGGGATCGAGGGCTATGGCTACACCTTC,CSGETGTTGIEGYGYTF
TRBV12-3/TRBV12-4,many,TRBD2,TRBJ2-3,13,TGTGCCAGCAGCTTTAGCGGGACAGATACGCAGTATTTT,CASSFSGTDTQYF
TRBV13,many,NA,TRBJ2-3,13,TGTGCCAGCAGCGCTTTCAAGGGGGGTACGCAGTATTTT,CASSAFKGGTQYF
TRBV6-2/TRBV6-3,NA,TRBD1,TRBJ1-5,14,TGTGCCAGCAGTTATGCAGGGGGATCTCAGCCCCAGCATTTT,CASSYAGGSQPQHF